The clone carrying this T cell receptor (beta chain) has just a few counts. The germline gives CDR1 SGHRS, CDR2 YFSETQ. The CDR3 has 14 residues. With 0 bases removed from V and 2 bases from J, the gap between germline ends came to 9 bases. The sample comes from a study of blood T cell repertoires in COVID-19. The wider study: COVID-19 samples, acute and convalescent, were from the United States, Italy and Spain.

In the original processing: How many nucleated cells were present was estimated from reference gene primer amplification. Sequencing used immunoSEQ multiplex PCR; TCRdb keeps in-frame clones, though not all of them. D and trimming were read from the DNA, whereas the V and J calls and clone size are those reported in that table. The table records about 370,000 clones, 85% to 90% of them present only once. Participants, about 18 to 90 years old, spanned around 25 US areas. Allocation to cohorts depended on clinical history reported by the participants. The V call is TRBV5-1, the J call TRBJ2-7; no reliable D call. The clonotype comes from a woman in her thirties who had recovered from COVID-19. What was sequenced was PBMCs or T cells enriched from blood (not recorded which). The CDR3 sequence is CASSLAVAAYEQYF. The CDR3 DNA reads as TGCGCCAGCAGCTTGGCCGTGGCAGCCTACGAGCAGTACTTC.